What follows are 2 T cell receptor beta chains derived from one specimen sequenced in a study of blood T cell repertoires in COVID-19. Using immunoSEQ multiplex PCR, the repertoire was profiled, and TCRdb retains in-frame clones only, with some absent. The sample lists 150,000 to 200,000 clones, around nine tenths occurring once. Sequencing was done on a sample of peripheral blood. Every receptor here comes from a man in his 70s with acute or convalescent COVID-19.

The rearrangement uses TRBV6-4 and TRBJ2-3; D call uncertain. CDR3 length: 12 amino acids. Germline lookup yields CDR1 MRHNA and CDR2 SNTAGT. V was clipped by 4 bases and J by 9 bases, with 11 bases between them. DNA for the CDR3: TGTGCCAGCAGTGGGAGTACATCCACGCAGTATTTT. Its protein product is CASSGSTSTQYF.

The CDR3 protein is CSVRGQEKLFF. CDR3 coding DNA: TGCAGTGTCAGGGGGCAAGAAAAACTGTTTTTT. The rearrangement joins TRBV20-1 to TRBJ1-4, with 8 bases that match TRBD1. The CDR3 length is 11 residues. CDR1 DFQATT and CDR2 SNEGSKA come from the germline V gene (reference sequence). Trimming at V came to 7 bases and at J to 8 bases, leaving 3 bases not matched to a gene.